This TCR beta chain was documented in a study of response to subunit inactivated influenza vaccine. TCRdb ran MiXCR on the RT-PCR reads and lists one entry per CDR3 protein. Among 650,000 to 700,000 distinct CDR3 sequences listed, around 14% were seen once. Germline V CDR1 and CDR2: SEHNR, FQNEAQ (reference sequence). V lost 5 bases to trimming and J lost 7 bases; unmatched junction nucleotides: 14. This CDR3 region has 16 residues. The clonotype was recovered from a man aged 45-60 years who received an inactivated influenza vaccine. The V gene is TRBV7-9, the J gene TRBJ2-1; 7 nucleotides match TRBD2. This specimen was PBMCs from blood, taken 11 to 12 days after vaccination. The CDR3 sequence is CASSGRRTRKSNEQFF. CDR3 nucleotides: TGTGCCAGCAGCGGCCGGAGGACTAGAAAGTCAAATGAGCAGTTCTTC.